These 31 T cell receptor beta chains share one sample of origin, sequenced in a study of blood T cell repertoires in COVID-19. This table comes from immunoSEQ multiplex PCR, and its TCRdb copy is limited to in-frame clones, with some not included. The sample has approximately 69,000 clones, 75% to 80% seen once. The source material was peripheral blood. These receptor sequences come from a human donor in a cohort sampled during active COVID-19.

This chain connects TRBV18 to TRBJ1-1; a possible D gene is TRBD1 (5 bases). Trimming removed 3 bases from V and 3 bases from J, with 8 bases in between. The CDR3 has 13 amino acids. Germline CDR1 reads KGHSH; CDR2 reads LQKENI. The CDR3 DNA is TGTGCCAGCTCACCCCTCAGGGACACTGAAGCTTTCTTT. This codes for CASSPLRDTEAFF.

CDR3 residues: CASSEGNGNQPQHF. In DNA form, the CDR3 reads TGTGCCAGTTCAGAGGGCAATGGCAATCAGCCCCAGCATTTT. The J gene is TRBJ1-5, the V gene TRBV11-2; D gene ambiguous. CDR1 and CDR2 (germline): SGHAT, FQNNGV. The CDR3 loop spans 14 amino acids. The germline V and J ends were trimmed by 9 bases and 2 bases, with 14 bases remaining between them.

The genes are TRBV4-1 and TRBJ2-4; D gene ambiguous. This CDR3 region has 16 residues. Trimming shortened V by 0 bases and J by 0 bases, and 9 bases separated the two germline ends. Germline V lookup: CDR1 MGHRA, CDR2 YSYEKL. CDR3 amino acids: CASSQEEQLAKNIQYF. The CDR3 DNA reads TGCGCCAGCAGCCAAGAGGAGCAACTAGCCAAAAACATTCAGTACTTC.

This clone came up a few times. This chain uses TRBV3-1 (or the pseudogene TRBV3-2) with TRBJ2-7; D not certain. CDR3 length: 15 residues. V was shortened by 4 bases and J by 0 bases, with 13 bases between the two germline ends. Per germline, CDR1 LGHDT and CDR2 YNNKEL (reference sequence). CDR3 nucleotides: TGTGCCAGCAGCCCCACGTCCCCGAGCTCCTACGAGCAGTACTTC. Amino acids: CASSPTSPSSYEQYF.

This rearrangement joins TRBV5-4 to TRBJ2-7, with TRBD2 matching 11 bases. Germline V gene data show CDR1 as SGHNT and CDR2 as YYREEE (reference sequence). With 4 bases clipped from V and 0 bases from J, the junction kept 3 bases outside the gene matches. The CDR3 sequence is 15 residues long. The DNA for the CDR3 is TGTGCCAGCAGCGGCGGGACTAGCGGCTCCTACGAGCAGTACTTC. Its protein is CASSGGTSGSYEQYF.

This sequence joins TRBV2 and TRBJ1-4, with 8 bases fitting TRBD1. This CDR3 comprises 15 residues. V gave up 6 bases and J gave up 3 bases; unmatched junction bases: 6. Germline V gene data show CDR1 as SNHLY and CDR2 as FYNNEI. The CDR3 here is CASRTDRGANEKLFF. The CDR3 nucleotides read TGTGCCAGCAGAACCGACAGGGGTGCTAATGAAAAACTGTTTTTT.

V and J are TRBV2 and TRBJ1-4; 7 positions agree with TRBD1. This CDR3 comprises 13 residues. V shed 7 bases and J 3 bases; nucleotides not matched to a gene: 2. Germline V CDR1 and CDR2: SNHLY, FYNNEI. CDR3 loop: CASKTGPNEKLFF. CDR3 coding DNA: TGTGCCAGCAAGACAGGGCCTAATGAAAAACTGTTTTTT.

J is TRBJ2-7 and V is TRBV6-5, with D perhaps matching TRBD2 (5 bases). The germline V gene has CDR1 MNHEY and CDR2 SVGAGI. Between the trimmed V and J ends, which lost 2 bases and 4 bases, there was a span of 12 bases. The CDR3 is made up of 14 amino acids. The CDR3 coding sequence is TGTGCCAGCAGTTACGAGGCTAGCTTTTACGAGCAGTACTTC. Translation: CASSYEASFYEQYF.

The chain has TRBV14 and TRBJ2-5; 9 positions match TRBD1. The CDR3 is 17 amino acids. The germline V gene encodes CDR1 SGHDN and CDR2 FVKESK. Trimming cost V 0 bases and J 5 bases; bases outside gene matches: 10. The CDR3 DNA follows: TGTGCCAGCAGCCAAGAAGGGACAGGGCGACAGAGGGAGACCCAGTACTTC. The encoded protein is CASSQEGTGRQRETQYF.

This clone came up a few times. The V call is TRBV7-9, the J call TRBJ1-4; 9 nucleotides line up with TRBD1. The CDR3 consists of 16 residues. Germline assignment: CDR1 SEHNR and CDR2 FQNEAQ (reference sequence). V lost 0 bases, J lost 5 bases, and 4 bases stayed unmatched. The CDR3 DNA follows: TGTGCCAGCAGCTTAGCTGGGGGGACAGGGAATGAAAAACTGTTTTTT. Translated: CASSLAGGTGNEKLFF. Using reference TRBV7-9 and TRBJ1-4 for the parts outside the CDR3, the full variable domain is DTGVSQNPRHKITKRGQNVTFRCDPISEHNRLYWYRQTLGQGPEFLTYFQNEAQLEKSRLLSDRFSAERPKGSFSTLEIQRTEQGDSAMYLCASSLAGGTGNEKLFFGSGTQLSVL.

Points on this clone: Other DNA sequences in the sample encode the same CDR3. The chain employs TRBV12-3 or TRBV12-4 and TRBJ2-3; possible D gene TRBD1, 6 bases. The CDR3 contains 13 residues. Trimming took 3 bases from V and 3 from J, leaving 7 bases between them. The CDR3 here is CASSFQGTDTQYF. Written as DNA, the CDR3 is TGTGCCAGCAGTTTTCAGGGGACAGATACGCAGTATTTT.

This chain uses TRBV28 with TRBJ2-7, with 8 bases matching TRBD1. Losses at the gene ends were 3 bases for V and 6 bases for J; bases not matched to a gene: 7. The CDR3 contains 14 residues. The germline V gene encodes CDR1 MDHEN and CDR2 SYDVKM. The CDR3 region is CASSFTDRAFEQYF. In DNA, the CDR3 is TGTGCCAGCAGTTTTACGGACAGGGCCTTCGAGCAGTACTTC.

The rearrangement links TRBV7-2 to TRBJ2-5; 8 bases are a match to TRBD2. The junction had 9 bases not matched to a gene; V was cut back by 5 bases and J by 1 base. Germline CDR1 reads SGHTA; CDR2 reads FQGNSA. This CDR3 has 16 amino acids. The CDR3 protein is CASSPGGGRAQETQYF. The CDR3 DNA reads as TGTGCCAGCAGCCCGGGGGGGGGCAGGGCCCAAGAGACCCAGTACTTC. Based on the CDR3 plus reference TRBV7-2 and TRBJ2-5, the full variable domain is GAGVSQSPSNKVTEKGKDVELRCDPISGHTALYWYRQSLGQGLEFLIYFQGNSAPDKSGLPSDRFSAERTGGSVSTLTIQRTQQEDSAVYLCASSPGGGRAQETQYFGPGTRLLVL.

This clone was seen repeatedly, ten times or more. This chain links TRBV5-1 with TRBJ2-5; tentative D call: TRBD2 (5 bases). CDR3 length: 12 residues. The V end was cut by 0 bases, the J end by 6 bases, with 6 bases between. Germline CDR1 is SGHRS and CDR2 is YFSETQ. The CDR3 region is CASSLAGKTQYF. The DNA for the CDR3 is TGCGCCAGCAGCTTGGCGGGAAAGACCCAGTACTTC. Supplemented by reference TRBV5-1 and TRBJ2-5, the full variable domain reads KAGVTQTPRYLIKTRGQQVTLSCSPISGHRSVSWYQQTPGQGLQFLFEYFSETQRNKGNFPGRFSGRQFSNSRSEMNVSTLELGDSALYLCASSLAGKTQYFGPGTRLLVL.

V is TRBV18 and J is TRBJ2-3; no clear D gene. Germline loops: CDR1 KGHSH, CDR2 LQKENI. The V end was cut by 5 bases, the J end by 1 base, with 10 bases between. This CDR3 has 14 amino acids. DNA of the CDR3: TGTGCCAGCTCAGCCCTAGAGGGCACAGATACGCAGTATTTT. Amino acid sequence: CASSALEGTDTQYF.

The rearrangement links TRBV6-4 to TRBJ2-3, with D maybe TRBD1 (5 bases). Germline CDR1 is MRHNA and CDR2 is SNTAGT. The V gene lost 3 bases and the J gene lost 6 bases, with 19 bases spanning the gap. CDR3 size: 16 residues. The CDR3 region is CASSEGANTRSDTQYF. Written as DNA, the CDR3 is TGTGCCAGCAGTGAAGGGGCTAATACCCGTTCGGATACGCAGTATTTT.

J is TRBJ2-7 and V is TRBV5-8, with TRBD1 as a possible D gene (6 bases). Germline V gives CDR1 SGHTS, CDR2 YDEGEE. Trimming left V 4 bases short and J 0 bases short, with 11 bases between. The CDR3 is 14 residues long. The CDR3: CASSRTASSYEQYF. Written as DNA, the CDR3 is TGTGCCAGCAGCCGGACAGCCAGCTCCTACGAGCAGTACTTC.

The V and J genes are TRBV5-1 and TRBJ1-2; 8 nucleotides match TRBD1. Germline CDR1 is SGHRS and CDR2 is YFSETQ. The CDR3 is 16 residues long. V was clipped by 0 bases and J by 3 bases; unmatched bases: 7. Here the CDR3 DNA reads TGCGCCAGCAGCTTGGCGGACAGGGCGGGGGACTATGGCTACACCTTC. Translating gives CASSLADRAGDYGYTF.

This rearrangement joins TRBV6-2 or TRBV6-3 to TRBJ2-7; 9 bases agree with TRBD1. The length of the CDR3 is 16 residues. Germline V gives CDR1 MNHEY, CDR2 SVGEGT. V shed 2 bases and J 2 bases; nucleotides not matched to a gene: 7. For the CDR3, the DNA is TGTGCCAGCAGTTACCAAACCGGGACAGGGCCCTACGAGCAGTACTTC. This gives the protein CASSYQTGTGPYEQYF.

CDR3 residues: CASSSGQGGDTQYF. The CDR3 DNA sequence: TGTGCCAGCAGTTCGGGACAGGGGGGAGATACGCAGTATTTT. The V and J genes are TRBV6-6 and TRBJ2-3; 11 bases agree with TRBD1. CDR1 and CDR2 from the germline V gene are MNHNY and SVGAGI (reference sequence). V gave up 4 bases and J gave up 5 bases; unmatched junction bases: 2. The CDR3 consists of 14 residues.

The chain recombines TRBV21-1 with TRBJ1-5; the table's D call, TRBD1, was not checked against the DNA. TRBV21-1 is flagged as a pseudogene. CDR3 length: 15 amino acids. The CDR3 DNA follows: TGTGCCAGCCACAGGGGAGTTAATAGCAATCAGCCCCAGCATTTT. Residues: CASHRGVNSNQPQHF.

The CDR3 DNA sequence: TGTGCCAGTGGGGGACAGGACTATGGCTACACCTTC. Translation gives CASGGQDYGYTF. The chain recombines TRBV19 with TRBJ1-2; 8 nucleotides line up with TRBD1. This CDR3 contains 12 residues. From germline, CDR1 is LNHDA and CDR2 SQIVND (reference sequence). Trimming at V came to 8 bases and at J to 3 bases, leaving 2 bases not matched to a gene.

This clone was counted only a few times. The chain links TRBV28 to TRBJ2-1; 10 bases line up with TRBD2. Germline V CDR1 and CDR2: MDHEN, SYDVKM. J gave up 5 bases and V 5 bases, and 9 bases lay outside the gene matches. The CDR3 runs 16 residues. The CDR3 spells CASSPLAGALNNEQFF. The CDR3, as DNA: TGTGCCAGCAGTCCCCTAGCGGGAGCCCTAAACAATGAGCAGTTCTTC.

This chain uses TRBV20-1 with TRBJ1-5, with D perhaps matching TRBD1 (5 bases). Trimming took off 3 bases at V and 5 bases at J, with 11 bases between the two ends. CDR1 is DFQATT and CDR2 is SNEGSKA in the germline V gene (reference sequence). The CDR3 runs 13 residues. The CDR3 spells CSASWGGDQPQHF. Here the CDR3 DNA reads TGCAGTGCTAGTTGGGGGGGGGATCAGCCCCAGCATTTT.

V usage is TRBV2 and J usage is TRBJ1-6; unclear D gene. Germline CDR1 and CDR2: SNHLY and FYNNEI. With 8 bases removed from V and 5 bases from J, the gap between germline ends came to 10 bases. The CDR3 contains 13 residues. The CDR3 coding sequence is TGTGCCAGCCACACAAACCATAATTCACCCCTCCACTTT. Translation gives CASHTNHNSPLHF.

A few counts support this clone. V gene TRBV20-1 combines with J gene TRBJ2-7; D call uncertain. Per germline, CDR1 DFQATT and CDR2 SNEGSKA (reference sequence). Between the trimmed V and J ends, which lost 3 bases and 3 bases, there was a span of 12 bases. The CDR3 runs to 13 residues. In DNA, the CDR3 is TGCAGTGCTAGTCCCAGAATAAACTACGAGCAGTACTTC. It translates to CSASPRINYEQYF.

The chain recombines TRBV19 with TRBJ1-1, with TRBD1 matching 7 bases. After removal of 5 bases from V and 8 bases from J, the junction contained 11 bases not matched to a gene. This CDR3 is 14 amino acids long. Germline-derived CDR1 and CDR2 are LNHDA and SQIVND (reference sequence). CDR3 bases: TGTGCCAGTAGTTTCGGGACAGCTCCTGGGGAAGCTTTCTTT. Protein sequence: CASSFGTAPGEAFF.

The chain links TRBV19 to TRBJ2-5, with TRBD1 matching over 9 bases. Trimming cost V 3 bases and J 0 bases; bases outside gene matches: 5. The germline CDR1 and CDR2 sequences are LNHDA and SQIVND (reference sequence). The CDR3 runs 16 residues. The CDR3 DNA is TGTGCCAGTAGTATCCCGGGACAGGGATACCAAGAGACCCAGTACTTC. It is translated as CASSIPGQGYQETQYF. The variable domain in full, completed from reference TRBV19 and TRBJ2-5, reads DGGITQSPKYLFRKEGQNVTLSCEQNLNHDAMYWYRQDPGQGLRLIYYSQIVNDFQKGDIAEGYSVSREKKESFPLTVTSAQKNPTAFYLCASSIPGQGYQETQYFGPGTRLLVL.

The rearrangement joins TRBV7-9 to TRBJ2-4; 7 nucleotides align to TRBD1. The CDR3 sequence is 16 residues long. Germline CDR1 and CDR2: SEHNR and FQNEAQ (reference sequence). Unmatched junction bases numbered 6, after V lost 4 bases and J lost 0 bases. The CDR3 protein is CASSSTGPKAKNIQYF. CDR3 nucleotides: TGTGCCAGCAGCTCGACAGGGCCCAAAGCCAAAAACATTCAGTACTTC.

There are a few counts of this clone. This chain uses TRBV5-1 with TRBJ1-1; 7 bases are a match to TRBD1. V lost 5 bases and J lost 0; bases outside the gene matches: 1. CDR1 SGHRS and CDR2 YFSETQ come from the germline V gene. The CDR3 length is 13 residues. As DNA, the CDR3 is TGCGCCAGCAGAGGACAGGTGAACACTGAAGCTTTCTTT. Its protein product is CASRGQVNTEAFF.

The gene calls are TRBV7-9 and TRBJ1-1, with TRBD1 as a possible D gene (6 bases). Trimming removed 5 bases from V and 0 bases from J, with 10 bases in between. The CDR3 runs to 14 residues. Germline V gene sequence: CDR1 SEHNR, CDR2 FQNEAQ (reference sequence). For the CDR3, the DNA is TGTGCCAGCAGCCTCGGACAGTTGAACACTGAAGCTTTCTTT. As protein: CASSLGQLNTEAFF.